Below, one T cell receptor (beta chain) is given with its context. No antigen is known for it. The read finishes 3 residues shy of the CDR3 end, and the germline J gene is used to complete it. Other DNA sequences in the same sample also yield this CDR3. Using immunoSEQ multiplex PCR, the repertoire was profiled, and TCRdb retains in-frame clones only, with some absent. The table for this sample gives some 16,000 clones. The CDR3 extends over 13 amino acids. The V segment lost 3 bases and the J segment 4 bases; nucleotides outside the gene matches: 3. Germline V gives CDR1 GTSNPN, CDR2 SVGIG (reference sequence). The sample originates from a study of T cells in women clearing cervical HPV infection. Findings and caveats of the study: T-cell numbers per sample were unknown and may explain richness differences.

Source material: blood buffy coat. This clonotype originated in a woman aged 18-70 years with a cervical HPV16 infection that either progressed to CIN3+ or cleared (not recorded which). The rearrangement links TRBV30 to TRBJ1-5, with 7 bases identical to TRBD1. The CDR3 protein is CAWSVQGNQPQHF. The CDR3 DNA, read in part, is TGTGCCTGGAGCGTACAGGGGAATCAGCCC.